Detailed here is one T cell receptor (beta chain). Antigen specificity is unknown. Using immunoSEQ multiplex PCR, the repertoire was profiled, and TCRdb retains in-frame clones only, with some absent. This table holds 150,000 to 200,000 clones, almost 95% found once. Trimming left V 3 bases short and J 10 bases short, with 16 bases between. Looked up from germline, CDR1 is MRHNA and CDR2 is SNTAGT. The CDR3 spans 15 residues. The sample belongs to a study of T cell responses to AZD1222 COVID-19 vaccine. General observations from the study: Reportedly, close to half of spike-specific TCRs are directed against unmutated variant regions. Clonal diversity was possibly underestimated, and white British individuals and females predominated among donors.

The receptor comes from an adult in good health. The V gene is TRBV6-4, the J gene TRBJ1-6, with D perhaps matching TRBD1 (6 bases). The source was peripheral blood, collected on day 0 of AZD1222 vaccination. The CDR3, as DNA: TGTGCCAGCAGTGAGCAGACAGGTCGGGGATCACCCCTCCACTTT. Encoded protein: CASSEQTGRGSPLHF.